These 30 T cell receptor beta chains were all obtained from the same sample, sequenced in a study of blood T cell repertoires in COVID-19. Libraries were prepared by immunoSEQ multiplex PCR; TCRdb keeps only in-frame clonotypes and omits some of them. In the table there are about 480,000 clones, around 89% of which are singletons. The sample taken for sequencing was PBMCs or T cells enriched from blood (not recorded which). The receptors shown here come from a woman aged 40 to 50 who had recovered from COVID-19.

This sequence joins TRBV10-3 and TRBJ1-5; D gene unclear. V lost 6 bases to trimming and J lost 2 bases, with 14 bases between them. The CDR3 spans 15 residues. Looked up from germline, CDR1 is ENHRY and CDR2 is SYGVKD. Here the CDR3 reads CAISPRGSGNQPQHF. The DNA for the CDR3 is TGTGCCATCAGCCCCCGGGGTTCGGGCAATCAGCCCCAGCATTTT.

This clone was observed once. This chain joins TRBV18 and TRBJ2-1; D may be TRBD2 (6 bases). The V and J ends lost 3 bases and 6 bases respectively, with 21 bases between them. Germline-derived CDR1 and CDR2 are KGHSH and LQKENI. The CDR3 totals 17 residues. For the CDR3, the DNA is TGTGCCAGCTCACCTCAGTATGCTCGGATGGGGGGCAATGAGCAGTTCTTC. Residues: CASSPQYARMGGNEQFF.

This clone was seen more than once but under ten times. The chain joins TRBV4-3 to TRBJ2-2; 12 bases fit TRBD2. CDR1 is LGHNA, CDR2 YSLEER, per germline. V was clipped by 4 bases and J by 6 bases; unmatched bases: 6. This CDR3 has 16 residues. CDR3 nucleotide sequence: TGCGCCAGCAGCCGCGGACTAGCGGGACTCGCCGGGGAGCTGTTTTTT. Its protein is CASSRGLAGLAGELFF.

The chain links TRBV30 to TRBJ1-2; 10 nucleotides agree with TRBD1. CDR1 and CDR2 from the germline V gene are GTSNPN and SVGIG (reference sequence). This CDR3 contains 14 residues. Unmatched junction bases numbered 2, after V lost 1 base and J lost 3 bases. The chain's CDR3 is CAWSGQGADYGYTF. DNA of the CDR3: TGTGCCTGGAGTGGACAGGGGGCGGACTATGGCTACACCTTC.

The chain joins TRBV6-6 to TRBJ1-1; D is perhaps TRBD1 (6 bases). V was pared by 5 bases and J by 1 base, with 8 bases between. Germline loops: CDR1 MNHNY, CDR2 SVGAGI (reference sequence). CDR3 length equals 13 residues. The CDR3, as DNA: TGTGCCAGCAGTCACAGGGCGAACACTGAAGCTTTCTTT. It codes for CASSHRANTEAFF.

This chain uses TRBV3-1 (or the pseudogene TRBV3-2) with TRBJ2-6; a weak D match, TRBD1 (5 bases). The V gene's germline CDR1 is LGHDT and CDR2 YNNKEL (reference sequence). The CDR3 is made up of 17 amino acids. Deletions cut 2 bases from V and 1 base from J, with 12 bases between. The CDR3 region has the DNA TGTGCCAGCAGCCAACCCCAGACAGTTTCTGGGGCCAACGTCCTGACTTTC. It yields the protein CASSQPQTVSGANVLTF.

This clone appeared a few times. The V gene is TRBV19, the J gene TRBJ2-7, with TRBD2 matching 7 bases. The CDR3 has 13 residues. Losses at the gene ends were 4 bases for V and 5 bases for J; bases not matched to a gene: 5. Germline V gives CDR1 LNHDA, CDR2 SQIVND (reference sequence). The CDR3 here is CASSTQRGDEQYF. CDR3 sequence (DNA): TGTGCCAGTAGTACCCAGCGGGGAGACGAGCAGTACTTC.

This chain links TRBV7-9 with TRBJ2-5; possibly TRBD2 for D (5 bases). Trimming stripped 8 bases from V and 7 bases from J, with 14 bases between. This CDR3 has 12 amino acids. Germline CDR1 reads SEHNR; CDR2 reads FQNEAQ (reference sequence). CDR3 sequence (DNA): TGTGCCAGCTCCATCGAAGAGGGGACCCAGTACTTC. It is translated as CASSIEEGTQYF.

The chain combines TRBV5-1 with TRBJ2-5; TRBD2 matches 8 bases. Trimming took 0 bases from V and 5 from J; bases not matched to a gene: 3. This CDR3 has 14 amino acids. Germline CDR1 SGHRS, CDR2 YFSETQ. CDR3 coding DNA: TGCGCCAGCAGCTTGGCGGCTAGCGGGGAGACCCAGTACTTC. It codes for CASSLAASGETQYF.

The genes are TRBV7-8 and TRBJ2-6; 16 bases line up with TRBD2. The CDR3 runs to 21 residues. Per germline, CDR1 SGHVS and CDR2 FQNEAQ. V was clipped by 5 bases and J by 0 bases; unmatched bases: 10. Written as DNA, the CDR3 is TGTGCCAGCAGCCCGGGACTAGCGGGAGGGGTCGCGTTCTCTGGGGCCAACGTCCTGACTTTC. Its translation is CASSPGLAGGVAFSGANVLTF.

DNA of the CDR3: TGTGCCAGCAGCCCGATCCGGGGAGTGGAGACCCAGTACTTC. Translating it yields CASSPIRGVETQYF. The rearrangement joins TRBV11-2 to TRBJ2-5; D may be TRBD2 (5 bases). CDR3 size: 14 residues. V lost 5 bases, J lost 5 bases, and 15 bases lay in between. CDR1 is SGHAT, CDR2 FQNNGV, per germline.

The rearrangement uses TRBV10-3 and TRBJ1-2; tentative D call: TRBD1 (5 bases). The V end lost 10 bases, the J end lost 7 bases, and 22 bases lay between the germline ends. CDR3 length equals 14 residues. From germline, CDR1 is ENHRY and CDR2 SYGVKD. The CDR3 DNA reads TGTGCCAGCGCGGGGCTCGACGGAACCCTTGGCTACACCTTC. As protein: CASAGLDGTLGYTF.

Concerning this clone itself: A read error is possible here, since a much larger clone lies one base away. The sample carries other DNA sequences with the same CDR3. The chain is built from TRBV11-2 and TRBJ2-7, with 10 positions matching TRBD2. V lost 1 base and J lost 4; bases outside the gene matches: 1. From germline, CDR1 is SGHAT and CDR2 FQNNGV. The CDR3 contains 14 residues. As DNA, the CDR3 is TGTGCCAGCAGCTTAGCTAGCGGGAGTTACGAGCAGTACTTC. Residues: CASSLASGSYEQYF.

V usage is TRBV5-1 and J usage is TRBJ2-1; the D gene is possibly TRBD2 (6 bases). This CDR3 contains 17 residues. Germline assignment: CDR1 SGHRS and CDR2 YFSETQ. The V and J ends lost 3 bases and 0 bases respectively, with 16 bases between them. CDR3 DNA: TGCGCCAGCAGCTCCACCCGTACCGGGAGCTCCTACAATGAGCAGTTCTTC. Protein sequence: CASSSTRTGSSYNEQFF.

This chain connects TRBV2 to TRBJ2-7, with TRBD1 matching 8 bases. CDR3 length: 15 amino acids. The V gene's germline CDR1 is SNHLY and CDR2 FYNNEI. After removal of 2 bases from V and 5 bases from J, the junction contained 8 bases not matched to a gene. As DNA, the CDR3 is TGTGCCAGCAGTGAACAGGGGGCCATGTATCACGAGCAGTACTTC. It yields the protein CASSEQGAMYHEQYF.

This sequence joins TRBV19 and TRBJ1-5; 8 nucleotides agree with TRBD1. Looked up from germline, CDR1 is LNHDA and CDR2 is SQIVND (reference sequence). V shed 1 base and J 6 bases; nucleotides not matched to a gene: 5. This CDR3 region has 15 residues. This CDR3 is CASSIGGQGGQPQHF. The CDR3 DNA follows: TGTGCCAGTAGTATAGGTGGACAGGGAGGTCAGCCCCAGCATTTT. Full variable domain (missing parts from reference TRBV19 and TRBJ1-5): DGGITQSPKYLFRKEGQNVTLSCEQNLNHDAMYWYRQDPGQGLRLIYYSQIVNDFQKGDIAEGYSVSREKKESFPLTVTSAQKNPTAFYLCASSIGGQGGQPQHFGDGTRLSIL.

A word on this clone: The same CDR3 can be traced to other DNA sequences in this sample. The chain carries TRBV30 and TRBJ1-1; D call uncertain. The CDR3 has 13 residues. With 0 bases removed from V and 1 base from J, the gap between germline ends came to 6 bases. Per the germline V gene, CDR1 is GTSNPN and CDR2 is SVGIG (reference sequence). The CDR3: CAWSVRRNTEAFF. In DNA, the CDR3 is TGTGCCTGGAGTGTACGCAGGAACACTGAAGCTTTCTTT.

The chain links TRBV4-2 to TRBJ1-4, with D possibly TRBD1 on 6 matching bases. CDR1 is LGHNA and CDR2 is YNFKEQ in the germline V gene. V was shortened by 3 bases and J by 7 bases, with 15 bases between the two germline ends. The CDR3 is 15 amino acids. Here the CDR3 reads CASSHGDIGVEKLFF. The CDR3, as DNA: TGTGCCAGCAGCCATGGGGACATTGGTGTTGAAAAACTGTTTTTT.

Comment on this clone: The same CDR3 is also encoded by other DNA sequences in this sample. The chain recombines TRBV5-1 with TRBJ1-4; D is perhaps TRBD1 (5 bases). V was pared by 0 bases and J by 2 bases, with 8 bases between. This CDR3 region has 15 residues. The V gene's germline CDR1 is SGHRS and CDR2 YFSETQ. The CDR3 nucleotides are TGCGCCAGCAGCTTGGTAGGGGCGACTAATGAAAAACTGTTTTTT. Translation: CASSLVGATNEKLFF.

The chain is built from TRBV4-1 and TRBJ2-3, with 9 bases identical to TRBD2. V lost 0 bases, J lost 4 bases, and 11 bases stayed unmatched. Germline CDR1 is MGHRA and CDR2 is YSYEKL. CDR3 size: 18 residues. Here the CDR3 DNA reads TGCGCCAGCAGCCAAGAAGGCATGGTAGCGGGAGTCGCAGATACGCAGTATTTT. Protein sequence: CASSQEGMVAGVADTQYF.

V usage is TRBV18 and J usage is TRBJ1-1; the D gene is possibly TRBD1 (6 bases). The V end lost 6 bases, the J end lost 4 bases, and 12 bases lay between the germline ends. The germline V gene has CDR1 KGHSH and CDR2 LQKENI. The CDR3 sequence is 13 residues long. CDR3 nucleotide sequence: TGTGCCAGCTCTAGTCAGGGGATCACTGAAGCTTTCTTT. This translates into CASSSQGITEAFF.

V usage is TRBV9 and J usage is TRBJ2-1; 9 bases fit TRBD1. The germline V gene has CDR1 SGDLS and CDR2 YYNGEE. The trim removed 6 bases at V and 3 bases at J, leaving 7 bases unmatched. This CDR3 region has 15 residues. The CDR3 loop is CASTPDRGGYNEQFF. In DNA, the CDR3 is TGTGCCAGCACCCCGGACAGGGGTGGCTACAATGAGCAGTTCTTC.

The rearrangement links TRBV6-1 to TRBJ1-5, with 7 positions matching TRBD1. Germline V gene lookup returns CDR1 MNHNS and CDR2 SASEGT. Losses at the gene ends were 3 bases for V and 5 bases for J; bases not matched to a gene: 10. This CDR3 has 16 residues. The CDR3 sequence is CASSDIKGQVHQPQHF. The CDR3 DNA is TGTGCCAGCAGTGATATTAAAGGACAGGTGCATCAGCCCCAGCATTTT.

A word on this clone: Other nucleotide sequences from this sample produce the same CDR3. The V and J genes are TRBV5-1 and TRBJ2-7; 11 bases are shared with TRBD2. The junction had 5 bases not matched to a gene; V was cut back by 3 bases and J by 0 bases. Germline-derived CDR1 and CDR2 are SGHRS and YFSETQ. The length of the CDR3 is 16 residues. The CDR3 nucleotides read TGCGCCAGCAGCTCGGGGACTAGCGGATACTCCTACGAGCAGTACTTC. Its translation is CASSSGTSGYSYEQYF.

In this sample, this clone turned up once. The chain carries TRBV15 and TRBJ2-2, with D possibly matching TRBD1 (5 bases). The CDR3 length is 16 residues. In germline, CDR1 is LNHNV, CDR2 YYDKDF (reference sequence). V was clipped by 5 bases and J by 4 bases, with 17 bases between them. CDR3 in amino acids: CATSSTSPGSTGELFF. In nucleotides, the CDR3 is TGTGCCACCAGCTCCACTTCCCCAGGGTCCACCGGGGAGCTGTTTTTT.

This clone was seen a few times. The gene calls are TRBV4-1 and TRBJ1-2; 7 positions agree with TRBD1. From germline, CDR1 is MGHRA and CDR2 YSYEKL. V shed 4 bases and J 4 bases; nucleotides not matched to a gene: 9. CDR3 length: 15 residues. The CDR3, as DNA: TGCGCCAGCAGCCCTAGGGACAGAAATCTCTATGGCTACACCTTC. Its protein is CASSPRDRNLYGYTF.

The CDR3 loop reads CASSQIRDRALYGYTF. The CDR3 bases are TGCGCCAGCAGCCAGATCCGGGACAGGGCACTCTATGGCTACACCTTC. V and J are TRBV5-1 and TRBJ1-2, with 9 bases matching TRBD1. Germline assignment: CDR1 SGHRS and CDR2 YFSETQ. This CDR3 spans 16 amino acids. V lost 4 bases and J lost 4; bases outside the gene matches: 11.

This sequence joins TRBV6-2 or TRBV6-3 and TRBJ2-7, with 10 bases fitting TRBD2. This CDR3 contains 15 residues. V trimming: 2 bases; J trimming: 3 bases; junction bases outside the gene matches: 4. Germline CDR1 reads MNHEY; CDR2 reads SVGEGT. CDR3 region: CASSYRTSGYYEQYF. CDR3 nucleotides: TGTGCCAGCAGTTACCGGACTAGCGGATACTACGAGCAGTACTTC.

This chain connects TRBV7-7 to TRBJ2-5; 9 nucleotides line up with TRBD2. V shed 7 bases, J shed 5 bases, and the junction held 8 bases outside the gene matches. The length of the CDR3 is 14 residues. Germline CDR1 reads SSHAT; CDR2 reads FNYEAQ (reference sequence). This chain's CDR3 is CASTPLAGRETQYF. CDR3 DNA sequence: TGTGCCAGCACCCCGCTAGCGGGAAGGGAGACCCAGTACTTC.

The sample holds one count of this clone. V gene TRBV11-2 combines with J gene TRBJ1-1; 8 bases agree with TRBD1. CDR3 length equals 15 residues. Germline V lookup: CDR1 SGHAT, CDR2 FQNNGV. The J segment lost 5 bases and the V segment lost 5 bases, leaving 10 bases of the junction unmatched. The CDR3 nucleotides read TGTGCCAGCAGCAAAATTACAGGGGGATGGACTGAAGCTTTCTTT. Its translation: CASSKITGGWTEAFF.